This TCR beta chain was obtained from a study of T cell repertoires in cytomegalovirus infection. The CDR3 consists of 12 residues. Germline CDR1 SGHTA, CDR2 FQGNSA. Trimming took off 2 bases at V and 6 bases at J, with 5 bases between the two ends. TCRdb re-called the reads with MiXCR, one entry per CDR3 protein. In the table there are about 300,000 distinct CDR3 sequences, 9.6% of which are singletons. This clonotype was counted at least ten times. The sequence was collected from a human donor in good health (CMV status not recorded). Some clones in this sample may be carry-over from other donors' samples. Material for sequencing was PBMCs. V usage is TRBV7-2 and J usage is TRBJ1-5; no reliable D call. The CDR3 DNA sequence: TGTGCCAGCAGCTTACCGGGTCAGCCCCAGCATTTT. Translation gives CASSLPGQPQHF.